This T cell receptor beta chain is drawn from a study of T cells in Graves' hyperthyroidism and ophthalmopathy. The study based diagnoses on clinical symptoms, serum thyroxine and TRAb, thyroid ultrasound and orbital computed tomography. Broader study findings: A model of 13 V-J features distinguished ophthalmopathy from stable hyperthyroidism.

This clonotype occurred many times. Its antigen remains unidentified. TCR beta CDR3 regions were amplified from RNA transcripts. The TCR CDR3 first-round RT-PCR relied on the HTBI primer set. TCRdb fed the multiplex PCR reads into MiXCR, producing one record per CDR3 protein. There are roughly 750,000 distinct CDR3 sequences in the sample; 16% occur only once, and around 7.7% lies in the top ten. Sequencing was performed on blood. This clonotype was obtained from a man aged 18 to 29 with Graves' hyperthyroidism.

This chain's CDR3 is CASSLVSGVNEQFF. The CDR3 DNA is TGTGCCAGCAGTTTAGTCTCCGGGGTCAATGAGCAGTTCTTC. This chain joins TRBV12-3 or TRBV12-4 and TRBJ2-1, with D possibly TRBD2 on 5 matching bases. This CDR3 has 14 residues. V was shortened by 1 base and J by 6 bases, with 10 bases between the two germline ends.